This T cell receptor (beta chain) was captured by sequencing in a study of blood T cell dynamics during melanoma immunotherapy. The repertoire was sequenced with immunoSEQ multiplex PCR; TCRdb's copy has only in-frame clones and lacks some. The table has around 12,000 clones, 84% seen once; the top ten hold approximately 15%. Described time point: week 3, after first cycle of checkpoint inhibitor. Sequencing was performed on blood, taken from a patient treated with checkpoint blockade. This receptor was obtained from a human donor with melanoma.

CDR3: CAIGDRGRPYEQYF. The CDR3 bases are TGTGCCATTGGGGACAGGGGGCGGCCCTACGAGCAGTACTTC. V is TRBV6-5 and J is TRBJ2-7; 12 bases match TRBD1. The CDR3 runs to 14 residues. Per the germline V gene, CDR1 is MNHEY and CDR2 is SVGAGI. V lost 10 bases and J lost 2; bases outside the gene matches: 6.